The 31 T cell receptor beta chains below come from one sample, sequenced in a study of response to subunit inactivated influenza vaccine. A single record per CDR3 protein comes from TCRdb applying MiXCR to the RT-PCR reads. The sample records roughly 500,000 distinct CDR3 sequences, roughly 23% being singletons. These data were likewise used in another study, on T cells expressing NK-cell markers. This second study says: As the method of synthesis, 5'RACE template switching with UMIs yielded TCR beta cDNA.

This specimen was CD4+ T cells sorted from PBMCs, taken 11 to 12 days after vaccination. The origin of the receptors is a man aged 45-65 years who received an inactivated influenza vaccine.

The sample holds a few counts of this clonotype. This chain connects TRBV6-1 to TRBJ2-2; TRBD1 aligns across 7 bases. Germline trimming cut 6 bases from V and 3 bases from J; bases unmatched to any gene: 4. The CDR3 covers 14 residues. Looked up from germline, CDR1 is MNHNS and CDR2 is SASEGT. CDR3 DNA sequence: TGTGCCAGCAGATCGGGACAGTACACCGGGGAGCTGTTTTTT. This translates into CASRSGQYTGELFF.

This clonotype came up many times. The chain carries TRBV12-3 or TRBV12-4 and TRBJ2-1; 7 bases line up with TRBD1. V shed 6 bases, J shed 6 bases, and the junction held 5 bases outside the gene matches. The CDR3 spans 13 residues. CDR3 in amino acids: CASRQGSGNEQFF. The CDR3 nucleotides read TGTGCCAGCAGACAGGGGTCAGGCAATGAGCAGTTCTTC.

V is TRBV15 and J is TRBJ2-3; TRBD2 agrees at 7 bases. The V gene's germline CDR1 is LNHNV and CDR2 YYDKDF (reference sequence). The CDR3 loop spans 16 amino acids. V dropped 5 bases and J dropped 2; count of bases not matched to a gene: 10. CDR3 DNA: TGTGCCACCAGCGCGTCAGGGAGGGGAGTCACAGATACGCAGTATTTT. This codes for CATSASGRGVTDTQYF.

The chain employs TRBV27 and TRBJ2-2; 8 bases map to TRBD2. Germline trimming cut 3 bases from V and 3 bases from J; bases unmatched to any gene: 6. Looked up from germline, CDR1 is MNHEY and CDR2 is SMNVEV (reference sequence). The CDR3 totals 16 residues. CDR3 DNA sequence: TGTGCCAGCAGTTTTATCCGGGGGGGGTACACCGGGGAGCTGTTTTTT. It is translated as CASSFIRGGYTGELFF.

This clonotype is a singleton in its sample. This chain joins TRBV3-1 and TRBJ2-3; D may be TRBD1 or TRBD2 (5 bases each). The CDR3 runs 16 residues. Trimming left V 0 bases short and J 5 bases short, with 15 bases between. The V gene's germline CDR1 is LGHDT and CDR2 YNNKEL (reference sequence). CDR3 in amino acids: CASSQDRDPLVDTQYF. The CDR3 DNA follows: TGTGCCAGCAGCCAAGACAGGGACCCCTTAGTAGATACGCAGTATTTT.

This sequence joins TRBV11-2 and TRBJ1-1; D is uncertain. The ends were cut back, 3 bases at V and 5 bases at J, with 10 bases in the middle. The V gene's germline CDR1 is SGHAT and CDR2 FQNNGV. This CDR3 has 13 amino acids. CDR3 residues: CASSFSAGTEAFF. The DNA for the CDR3 is TGTGCCAGCAGCTTTAGTGCGGGGACTGAAGCTTTCTTT. Complete variable domain (other parts from reference TRBV11-2 and TRBJ1-1): EAGVAQSPRYKIIEKRQSVAFWCNPISGHATLYWYQQILGQGPKLLIQFQNNGVVDDSQLPKDRFSAERLKGVDSTLKIQPAKLEDSAVYLCASSFSAGTEAFFGQGTRLTVV.

This clonotype was seen a handful of times. This chain uses TRBV5-1 with TRBJ1-1, with 8 bases matching TRBD1. Trimming took 4 bases from V and 1 from J; bases not matched to a gene: 9. CDR1 and CDR2 (germline): SGHRS, YFSETQ. This CDR3 spans 16 amino acids. The CDR3 reads CASSPSGQGSNTEAFF. As DNA, the CDR3 is TGCGCCAGCAGCCCATCTGGACAGGGATCGAACACTGAAGCTTTCTTT.

V usage is TRBV7-2 and J usage is TRBJ2-3; 7 bases agree with TRBD2. Looked up from germline, CDR1 is SGHTA and CDR2 is FQGNSA. V shed 3 bases and J 1 base; nucleotides not matched to a gene: 7. This CDR3 region has 16 residues. The CDR3 nucleotides are TGTGCCAGCAGCTTTTCGGCTAGCGGCCGCACAGATACGCAGTATTTT. It codes for CASSFSASGRTDTQYF.

The sample holds a few counts of this clonotype. This chain joins TRBV15 and TRBJ2-5; TRBD2 agrees at 10 bases. V was pared by 0 bases and J by 5 bases, with 9 bases of the junction left unmatched. Germline lookup yields CDR1 LNHNV and CDR2 YYDKDF (reference sequence). The length of the CDR3 is 17 residues. CDR3 protein: CATSRDPLAGVRETQYF. The CDR3 DNA follows: TGTGCCACCAGCAGAGATCCCCTAGCGGGAGTTCGGGAGACCCAGTACTTC.

V usage is TRBV7-9 and J usage is TRBJ1-1, with no clear D. Deletions cut 5 bases from V and 2 bases from J, with 12 bases between. From germline, CDR1 is SEHNR and CDR2 FQNEAQ (reference sequence). The CDR3 spans 14 residues. This chain's CDR3 is CASSLITKNTEAFF. CDR3 coding DNA: TGTGCCAGCAGCCTTATCACGAAAAACACTGAAGCTTTCTTT.

The rearrangement links TRBV4-3 to TRBJ2-3, with D possibly being TRBD1 or TRBD2 (5 bases each). The V end lost 3 bases, the J end lost 4 bases, and 8 bases lay between the germline ends. The CDR3 has 13 amino acids. CDR1 and CDR2 from the germline V gene are LGHNA and YSLEER. For the CDR3, the DNA is TGCGCCAGCAGCCAGGGGACCGCAGATACGCAGTATTTT. Its protein is CASSQGTADTQYF.

This clonotype was counted a few times. The chain couples TRBV5-1 to TRBJ2-4, with TRBD2 identical over 7 bases. The CDR3 consists of 16 residues. J gave up 0 bases and V 0 bases, and 3 bases lay outside the gene matches. The V gene's germline CDR1 is SGHRS and CDR2 YFSETQ. The CDR3: CASSLEAGIAKNIQYF. For the CDR3, the DNA is TGCGCCAGCAGCTTGGAAGCGGGGATAGCCAAAAACATTCAGTACTTC.

This clonotype was seen more than once but under ten times. The chain couples TRBV6-2 or TRBV6-3 to TRBJ2-1; D might be TRBD1 (6 bases). Per germline, CDR1 MNHEY and CDR2 SVGEGT. The CDR3 contains 13 residues. The germline V and J ends were trimmed by 7 bases and 7 bases, with 14 bases remaining between them. This chain's CDR3 is CASTVGGLNEQFF. CDR3 DNA: TGTGCCAGCACGGTTGGGGGCCTGAATGAGCAGTTCTTC.

J is TRBJ1-2 and V is TRBV30; maybe TRBD1 (6 bases). The CDR3 is made up of 13 amino acids. CDR1 GTSNPN and CDR2 SVGIG come from the germline V gene (reference sequence). The ends were cut back, 3 bases at V and 4 bases at J, with 12 bases in the middle. CDR3 in DNA: TGTGCCTGGAGATCAACAGGGACCTATGGCTACACCTTC. This encodes CAWRSTGTYGYTF.

The chain employs TRBV10-3 and TRBJ2-1, with D tentatively TRBD1 (7 bases). Deletions cut 7 bases from V and 7 bases from J, with 17 bases between. This CDR3 spans 14 amino acids. From germline, CDR1 is ENHRY and CDR2 SYGVKD. The CDR3 here is CAINDQGGINEQFF. The CDR3 DNA is TGTGCCATCAATGATCAGGGGGGTATTAATGAGCAGTTCTTC.

In its sample, this clonotype was seen many times. The genes are TRBV5-5 and TRBJ2-6; D is ambiguous. This CDR3 comprises 14 residues. Trimming removed 4 bases at V and 1 base at J, with 6 bases between. The germline V gene has CDR1 SGHKS and CDR2 YYEKEE (reference sequence). The CDR3 nucleotides are TGTGCCAGCAGCCGGGTGTCTGGGGCCAACGTCCTGACTTTC. Its translation is CASSRVSGANVLTF.

This clonotype has more than one count but fewer than ten. The V call is TRBV5-6, the J call TRBJ2-3; 10 bases match TRBD2. With V trimmed by 3 bases and J by 2 bases, 6 bases remained unmatched. CDR3 size: 16 residues. The germline CDR1 and CDR2 sequences are SGHDT and YYEEEE. CDR3 DNA sequence: TGTGCCAGCAGCTCAAGGACTAGCGGTTACACAGATACGCAGTATTTT. It is translated as CASSSRTSGYTDTQYF. Filled out from reference TRBV5-6 and TRBJ2-3, the complete variable domain reads DAGVTQSPTHLIKTRGQQVTLRCSPKSGHDTVSWYQQALGQGPQFIFQYYEEEERQRGNFPDRFSGHQFPNYSSELNVNALLLGDSALYLCASSSRTSGYTDTQYFGPGTRLTVL.

The chain carries TRBV20-1 and TRBJ2-1; 8 bases are a match to TRBD2. This CDR3 is 14 amino acids long. Germline CDR1 is DFQATT and CDR2 is SNEGSKA (reference sequence). The trim removed 3 bases at V and 4 bases at J, leaving 5 bases unmatched. CDR3 bases: TGCAGTGCTAGGATAGCGGGGTCATACAATGAGCAGTTCTTC. Encoded protein: CSARIAGSYNEQFF.

This clonotype was seen a handful of times. The rearrangement uses TRBV7-2 and TRBJ2-1; TRBD2 aligns across 9 bases. The CDR3 is 15 residues long. CDR1 is SGHTA, CDR2 FQGNSA, per germline. The trim removed 5 bases at V and 7 bases at J, leaving 9 bases unmatched. Written as DNA, the CDR3 is TGTGCCAGCAGCCCCACGGGCGGGAGGGTGAATGAGCAGTTCTTC. The encoded protein is CASSPTGGRVNEQFF.

This clonotype was picked up a small number of times. The rearrangement links TRBV6-2 or TRBV6-3 to TRBJ1-3; 7 nucleotides line up with TRBD1. The length of the CDR3 is 17 residues. From germline, CDR1 is MNHEY and CDR2 SVGEGT. V lost 0 bases, J lost 0 bases, and 5 bases stayed unmatched. CDR3 in amino acids: CASSYSGTASSGNTIYF. The CDR3 DNA reads as TGTGCCAGCAGTTACTCCGGGACAGCGAGCTCTGGAAACACCATATATTTT.

This clonotype was observed a few times. The J gene is TRBJ2-1, the V gene TRBV5-5; D perhaps matches TRBD2 (6 bases). V was pared by 0 bases and J by 5 bases, with 6 bases between. Germline V gene sequence: CDR1 SGHKS, CDR2 YYEKEE (reference sequence). The CDR3 runs 13 residues. The CDR3 loop reads CASSLAGDNEQFF. The DNA of the CDR3 is TGTGCCAGCAGCTTGGCGGGGGACAATGAGCAGTTCTTC.

CDR3 nucleotides: TGTGCCAGCAGTGGTCAGACAGGGGGAAGAGAGACCCAGTACTTC. Its translation is CASSGQTGGRETQYF. V gene TRBV27 combines with J gene TRBJ2-5; 9 nucleotides line up with TRBD1. The trim removed 5 bases at V and 4 bases at J, leaving 8 bases unmatched. The germline CDR1 and CDR2 sequences are MNHEY and SMNVEV (reference sequence). CDR3 length: 15 residues.

This clonotype was recorded a few times. This chain links TRBV7-9 with TRBJ2-2, with TRBD1 matching over 9 bases. Per germline, CDR1 SEHNR and CDR2 FQNEAQ (reference sequence). V shed 4 bases and J 7 bases; nucleotides not matched to a gene: 7. There are 15 residues in the CDR3. CDR3 in DNA: TGTGCCAGCAGCTCCGGGACAGGGATTTACGGGGAGCTGTTTTTT. Translated: CASSSGTGIYGELFF.

The chain has TRBV7-2 and TRBJ2-5; D may correspond to TRBD1 or TRBD2 (6 bases each). The CDR3 contains 16 residues. Trimming took off 2 bases at V and 7 bases at J, with 20 bases between the two ends. From germline, CDR1 is SGHTA and CDR2 FQGNSA. Here the CDR3 DNA reads TGTGCCAGCAGCTTAAGTGCCGGGGGCGGGGTGGTGACCCAGTACTTC. Translation gives CASSLSAGGGVVTQYF.

V and J are TRBV18 and TRBJ1-6; D is undetermined. Germline CDR1 and CDR2: KGHSH and LQKENI. Trimming cost V 8 bases and J 5 bases, with 13 bases left between them. The CDR3 length is 14 residues. The CDR3 loop is CASTPGYNNSPLHF. The CDR3 DNA reads TGTGCCAGCACGCCCGGATATAATAATTCACCCCTCCACTTT.

The table lists this clonotype with a few counts. This rearrangement joins TRBV20-1 to TRBJ2-1; a possible D gene is TRBD2 (6 bases). This CDR3 has 16 amino acids. V was cut by 2 bases and J by 6 bases, with 20 bases left in between. Germline V gene data show CDR1 as DFQATT and CDR2 as SNEGSKA (reference sequence). For the CDR3, the DNA is TGCAGTGCTAGACCTAGACTAGAGGGGTGGTCCAATGAGCAGTTCTTC. Translation gives CSARPRLEGWSNEQFF.

This clonotype was counted between two and nine times. The chain carries TRBV15 and TRBJ2-2, with 9 bases aligning to TRBD2. CDR1 and CDR2 from the germline V gene are LNHNV and YYDKDF (reference sequence). The CDR3 has 17 amino acids. The J segment lost 6 bases and the V segment lost 0 bases, leaving 8 bases of the junction unmatched. CDR3 protein: CATSRDRREGFSGELFF. The CDR3 region has the DNA TGTGCCACCAGCAGAGATCGGCGGGAGGGATTTTCCGGGGAGCTGTTTTTT.

The rearrangement uses TRBV5-5 and TRBJ1-2; perhaps TRBD1 as D (5 bases). The V gene's germline CDR1 is SGHKS and CDR2 YYEKEE (reference sequence). This CDR3 contains 17 residues. V was clipped by 1 base and J by 4 bases, with 20 bases between them. CDR3 loop: CASSLWGPGVSGYGYTF. In DNA, the CDR3 is TGTGCCAGCAGCTTGTGGGGCCCGGGGGTTAGTGGCTATGGCTACACCTTC.

In its sample, this clonotype was seen a few times. The rearrangement joins TRBV6-5 to TRBJ2-1; the match to TRBD2 covers 9 bases. V dropped 0 bases and J dropped 5; count of bases not matched to a gene: 2. The germline V gene has CDR1 MNHEY and CDR2 SVGAGI. The CDR3 sequence is 15 residues long. CDR3 in amino acids: CASSYSTSGHNEQFF. Here the CDR3 DNA reads TGTGCCAGCAGTTACTCGACTAGCGGACACAATGAGCAGTTCTTC.

The chain links TRBV28 to TRBJ1-5; the D is unclear. CDR3 length equals 13 residues. In germline, CDR1 is MDHEN, CDR2 SYDVKM. V lost 7 bases to trimming and J lost 3 bases, with 10 bases between them. CDR3 amino acids: CASKPPSNQPQHF. CDR3 DNA sequence: TGTGCCAGCAAGCCCCCATCCAATCAGCCCCAGCATTTT. The full variable domain, in which reference TRBV28 and TRBJ1-5 provide the parts outside the CDR3, is DVKVTQSSRYLVKRTGEKVFLECVQDMDHENMFWYRQDPGLGLRLIYFSYDVKMKEKGDIPEGYSVSREKKERFSLILESASTNQTSMYLCASKPPSNQPQHFGDGTRLSIL.

J is TRBJ2-7 and V is TRBV5-4, with 9 nucleotides matching TRBD2. Germline V gene sequence: CDR1 SGHNT, CDR2 YYREEE (reference sequence). The CDR3 totals 14 residues. J lost 5 bases, V lost 5 bases, and 8 bases had no gene match. CDR3 nucleotides: TGTGCCAGCAGTAAGCTAGCGGGATCCCACGAGCAGTACTTC. It encodes CASSKLAGSHEQYF. The entire variable domain, with the rest obtained from reference TRBV5-4 and TRBJ2-7, is as follows: ETGVTQSPTHLIKTRGQQVTLRCSSQSGHNTVSWYQQALGQGPQFIFQYYREEENGRGNFPPRFSGLQFPNYSSELNVNALELDDSALYLCASSKLAGSHEQYFGPGTRLTVT.